The next 15 T cell receptor beta chains were all read from a single sample in a study of blood T cell repertoires in COVID-19. Measured with immunoSEQ multiplex PCR; TCRdb has only the in-frame clones, and not every one. The sample yields approximately 200,000 clones, 87% seen once. Sequencing input: PBMCs or T cells enriched from blood (not recorded which). These receptors all come from a man between 18 and 29 years old with acute COVID-19.

This rearrangement joins TRBV2 to TRBJ2-7, with D possibly being TRBD2 (5 bases). Trimming shortened V by 4 bases and J by 1 base, and 14 bases separated the two germline ends. The CDR3 totals 15 residues. Per germline, CDR1 SNHLY and CDR2 FYNNEI. This CDR3 reads CASSAFPGFSYEQYF. The CDR3 nucleotides are TGTGCCAGCAGTGCTTTCCCGGGGTTTTCCTACGAGCAGTACTTC.

This clone showed up just once. The chain couples TRBV28 to TRBJ1-5, with D possibly matching TRBD1 (5 bases). V was clipped by 3 bases and J by 3 bases, with 6 bases between them. The CDR3 is 13 residues long. Germline-derived CDR1 and CDR2 are MDHEN and SYDVKM. The CDR3 here is CASSFRANQPQHF. CDR3 sequence (DNA): TGTGCCAGCAGTTTCAGGGCCAATCAGCCCCAGCATTTT.

This clone has only one observation. The V gene is TRBV7-9, the J gene TRBJ2-3, with a weak D call TRBD2 (7 bases). Germline V gives CDR1 SEHNR, CDR2 FQNEAQ (reference sequence). V lost 5 bases and J lost 5, with 11 bases in between. The CDR3 length is 13 residues. Here the CDR3 reads CASSTRGGDTQYF. In DNA, the CDR3 is TGTGCCAGCAGCACTAGGGGGGGAGATACGCAGTATTTT.

This chain uses TRBV3-1 (or the pseudogene TRBV3-2) with TRBJ1-1, with D possibly TRBD1 on 5 matching bases. The CDR3 spans 18 residues. Per germline, CDR1 LGHDT and CDR2 YNNKEL (reference sequence). V was pared by 3 bases and J by 3 bases, with 23 bases between. Here the CDR3 DNA reads TGTGCCAGCAGCCACCAATTAGGGGCAGTTCTTGGTGACACTGAAGCTTTCTTT. This sequence encodes CASSHQLGAVLGDTEAFF.

This clone was observed a single time. V and J are TRBV12-3 or TRBV12-4 and TRBJ1-2; TRBD1 might be the D (6 bases). V gave up 5 bases and J gave up 8 bases, with 12 bases separating them. The CDR3 consists of 12 residues. The CDR3 region is CASSIGGDGYTF. The CDR3 nucleotides read TGTGCCAGCAGTATAGGGGGGGACGGCTACACCTTC.

The CDR3 DNA sequence: TGTGCCAGCAGCCGAGGACAGGGAACCCCCTACGAGCAGTACTTC. This gives the protein CASSRGQGTPYEQYF. This sequence joins TRBV28 and TRBJ2-7; TRBD1 matches 8 bases. This CDR3 is 15 amino acids long. The germline V gene encodes CDR1 MDHEN and CDR2 SYDVKM. V lost 6 bases, J lost 2 bases, and 9 bases stayed unmatched. The variable domain in full, with the rest retrieved from reference TRBV28 and TRBJ2-7, is DVKVTQSSRYLVKRTGEKVFLECVQDMDHENMFWYRQDPGLGLRLIYFSYDVKMKEKGDIPEGYSVSREKKERFSLILESASTNQTSMYLCASSRGQGTPYEQYFGPGTRLTVT.

This sequence joins TRBV13 and TRBJ1-6; no clear D. V was trimmed by 4 bases and J by 0 bases, leaving 13 bases between them. The germline gives CDR1 PRHDT, CDR2 FYEKMQ (reference sequence). This CDR3 spans 17 amino acids. The CDR3 reads CASSSVFTDSYNSPLHF. Here the CDR3 DNA reads TGTGCCAGCAGCTCGGTTTTTACAGACTCCTATAATTCACCCCTCCACTTT.

The rearrangement joins TRBV19 to TRBJ2-7; 7 nucleotides line up with TRBD2. After removal of 6 bases from V and 1 base from J, the junction contained 9 bases not matched to a gene. The CDR3 totals 15 residues. Germline V gives CDR1 LNHDA, CDR2 SQIVND (reference sequence). The DNA of the CDR3 is TGTGCCAGTAGGGGCGCGGGAGTGGAATCCTACGAGCAGTACTTC. Amino acids: CASRGAGVESYEQYF.

V gene TRBV27 combines with J gene TRBJ2-3; possibly TRBD2 for D (5 bases). This CDR3 has 16 amino acids. Germline CDR1 reads MNHEY; CDR2 reads SMNVEV (reference sequence). The V gene lost 2 bases and the J gene lost 2 bases, with 14 bases spanning the gap. CDR3 nucleotides: TGTGCCAGCAGTTTAAGGCCGGGAACTATCACAGATACGCAGTATTTT. Encoded protein: CASSLRPGTITDTQYF.

The V and J genes are TRBV5-1 and TRBJ2-3, with TRBD1 matching over 8 bases. Germline CDR1 and CDR2: SGHRS and YFSETQ. V shed 0 bases and J 5 bases; nucleotides not matched to a gene: 8. The CDR3 is 16 residues long. CDR3 coding DNA: TGCGCCAGCAGCTTGGCTCCGGGACAGGAGAAAGATACGCAGTATTTT. It encodes CASSLAPGQEKDTQYF.

DNA for the CDR3: TGTGCCAGCAGCCTGGGACAGGGATATTCACCCCTCCACTTT. Its protein product is CASSLGQGYSPLHF. V gene TRBV3-1 (or the pseudogene TRBV3-2) combines with J gene TRBJ1-6; 9 bases map to TRBD1. The CDR3 totals 14 residues. Germline values: CDR1 LGHDT, CDR2 YNNKEL (reference sequence). After removal of 4 bases from V and 8 bases from J, the junction contained 3 bases not matched to a gene.

This chain joins TRBV24-1 and TRBJ2-1, with D perhaps matching TRBD2 (6 bases). Trimming took 2 bases from V and 0 from J, leaving 10 bases between them. Germline V gene sequence: CDR1 KGHDR, CDR2 SFDVKD. This CDR3 comprises 16 residues. The CDR3 DNA follows: TGTGCCACCAGTGATTGGGACTCCAGCTCCTACAATGAGCAGTTCTTC. Translation gives CATSDWDSSSYNEQFF.

The gene calls are TRBV19 and TRBJ1-1, with D perhaps matching TRBD1 (6 bases). CDR3 length equals 15 residues. V lost 5 bases, J lost 1 base, and 14 bases lay in between. Germline V gene sequence: CDR1 LNHDA, CDR2 SQIVND (reference sequence). This CDR3 is CASSRRDTKNTEAFF. In DNA form, the CDR3 reads TGTGCCAGTAGTCGCCGGGACACGAAGAACACTGAAGCTTTCTTT.

The chain uses TRBV6-1 and TRBJ2-7; the D gene is possibly TRBD1 (6 bases). The length of the CDR3 is 14 residues. Deletions cut 3 bases from V and 6 bases from J, with 15 bases between. Germline V gene lookup returns CDR1 MNHNS and CDR2 SASEGT. CDR3 in DNA: TGTGCCAGCAGTGATAAGGGGGTAGTATCCGAGCAGTACTTC. It encodes CASSDKGVVSEQYF.

The genes are TRBV9 and TRBJ1-1, with D possibly TRBD1 on 6 matching bases. The V end was cut by 4 bases, the J end by 6 bases, with 16 bases between. Germline V gives CDR1 SGDLS, CDR2 YYNGEE. The CDR3 has 14 residues. In DNA, the CDR3 is TGTGCCAGCAGCCCTGAGGGGGTGTTCGCTGAAGCTTTCTTT. Translating it yields CASSPEGVFAEAFF.